This T cell receptor (beta chain) comes out of a study of cytomegalovirus exposure and HLA in healthy donors. Vbeta (60) and Jbeta (13) primers were used in the PCR. This table comes from immunoSEQ multiplex PCR, and its TCRdb copy is limited to in-frame clones, with some not included. The sample contains fewer than 250,000 clones, about 77% of which appear only once. A remark on this clone: Its cognate antigen is unknown.

The length of the CDR3 is 14 residues. The V end lost 7 bases, the J end lost 4 bases, and 17 bases lay between the germline ends. Germline-derived CDR1 and CDR2 are MDHEN and SYDVKM. General study points: With high specificity and sensitivity, the classifier reportedly diagnosed cytomegalovirus status. The productive fraction for most TCR beta V segments was about 87% or about 30% in an earlier analysis.

At sampling all donors were nominally healthy, likely with unrecorded immune exposures. The chain recombines TRBV28 with TRBJ2-7, with D possibly matching TRBD2 (6 bases). The TCR was taken from a man between 25 and 39 years old in good health and CMV-seropositive. Sequencing was carried out using PBMCs. CDR3 residues: CASTGALGGYEQYF. In DNA form, the CDR3 reads TGTGCCAGCACCGGGGCCCTGGGGGGATACGAGCAGTACTTC.